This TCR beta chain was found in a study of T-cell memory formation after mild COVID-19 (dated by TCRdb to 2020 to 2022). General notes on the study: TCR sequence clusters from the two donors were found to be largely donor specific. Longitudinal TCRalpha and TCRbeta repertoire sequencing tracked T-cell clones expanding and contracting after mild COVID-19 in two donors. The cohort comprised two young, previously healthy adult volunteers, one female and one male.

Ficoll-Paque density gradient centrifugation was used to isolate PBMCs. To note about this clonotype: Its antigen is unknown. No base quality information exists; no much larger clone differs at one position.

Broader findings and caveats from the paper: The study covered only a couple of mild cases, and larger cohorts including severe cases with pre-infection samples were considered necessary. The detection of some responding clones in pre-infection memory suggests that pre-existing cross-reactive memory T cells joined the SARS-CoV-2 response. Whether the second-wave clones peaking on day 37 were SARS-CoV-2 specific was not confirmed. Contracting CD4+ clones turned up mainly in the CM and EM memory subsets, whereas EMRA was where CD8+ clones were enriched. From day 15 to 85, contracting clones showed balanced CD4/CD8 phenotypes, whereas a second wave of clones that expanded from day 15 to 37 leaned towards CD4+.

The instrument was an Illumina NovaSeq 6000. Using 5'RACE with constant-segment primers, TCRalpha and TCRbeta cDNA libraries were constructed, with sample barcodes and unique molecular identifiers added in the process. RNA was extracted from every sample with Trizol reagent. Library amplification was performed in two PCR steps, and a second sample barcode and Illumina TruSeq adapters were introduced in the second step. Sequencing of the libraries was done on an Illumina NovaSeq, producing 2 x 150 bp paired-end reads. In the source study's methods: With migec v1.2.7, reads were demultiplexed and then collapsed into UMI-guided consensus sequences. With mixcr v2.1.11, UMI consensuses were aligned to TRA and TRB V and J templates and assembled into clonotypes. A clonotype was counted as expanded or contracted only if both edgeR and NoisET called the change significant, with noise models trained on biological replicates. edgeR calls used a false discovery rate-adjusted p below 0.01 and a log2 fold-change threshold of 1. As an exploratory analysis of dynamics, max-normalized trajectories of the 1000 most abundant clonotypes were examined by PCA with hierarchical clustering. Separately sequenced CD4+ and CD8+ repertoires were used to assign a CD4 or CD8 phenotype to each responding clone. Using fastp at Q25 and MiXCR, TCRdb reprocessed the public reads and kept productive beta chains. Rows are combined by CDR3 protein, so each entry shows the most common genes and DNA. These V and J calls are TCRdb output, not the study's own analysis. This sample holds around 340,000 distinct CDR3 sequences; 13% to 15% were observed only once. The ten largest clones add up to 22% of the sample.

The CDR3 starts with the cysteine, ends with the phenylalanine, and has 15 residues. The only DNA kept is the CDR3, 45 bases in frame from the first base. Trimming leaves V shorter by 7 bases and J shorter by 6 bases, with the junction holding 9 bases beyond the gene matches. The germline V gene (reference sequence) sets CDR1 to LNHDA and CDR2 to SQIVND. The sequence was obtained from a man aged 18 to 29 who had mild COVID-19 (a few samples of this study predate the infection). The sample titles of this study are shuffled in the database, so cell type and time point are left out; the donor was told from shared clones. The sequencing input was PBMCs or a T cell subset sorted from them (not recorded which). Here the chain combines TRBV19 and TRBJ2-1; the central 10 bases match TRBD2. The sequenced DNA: TGTGCCAGTACCTCACTAGCGGGGATGTTCAATGAGCAGTTCTTC. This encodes CASTSLAGMFNEQFF.